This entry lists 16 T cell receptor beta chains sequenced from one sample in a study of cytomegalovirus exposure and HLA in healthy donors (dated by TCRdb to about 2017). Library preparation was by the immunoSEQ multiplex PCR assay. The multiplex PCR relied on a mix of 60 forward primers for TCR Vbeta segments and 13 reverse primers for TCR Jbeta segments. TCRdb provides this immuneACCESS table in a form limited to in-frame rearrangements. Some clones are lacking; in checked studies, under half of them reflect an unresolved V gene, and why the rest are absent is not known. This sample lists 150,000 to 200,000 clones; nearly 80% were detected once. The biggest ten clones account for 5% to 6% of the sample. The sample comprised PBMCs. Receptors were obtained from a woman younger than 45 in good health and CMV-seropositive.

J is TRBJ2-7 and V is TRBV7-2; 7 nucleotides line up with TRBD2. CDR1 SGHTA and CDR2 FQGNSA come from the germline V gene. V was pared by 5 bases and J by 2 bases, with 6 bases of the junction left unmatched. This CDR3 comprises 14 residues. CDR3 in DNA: TGTGCCAGCAGCCGGGGCGGGGGAACCTACGAGCAGTACTTC. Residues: CASSRGGGTYEQYF.

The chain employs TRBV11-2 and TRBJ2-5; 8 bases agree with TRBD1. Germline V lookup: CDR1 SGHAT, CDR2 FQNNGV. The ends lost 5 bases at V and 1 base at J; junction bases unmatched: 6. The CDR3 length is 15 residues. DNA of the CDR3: TGTGCCAGCAGCACCATTGGGACAGGCCAAGAGACCCAGTACTTC. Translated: CASSTIGTGQETQYF.

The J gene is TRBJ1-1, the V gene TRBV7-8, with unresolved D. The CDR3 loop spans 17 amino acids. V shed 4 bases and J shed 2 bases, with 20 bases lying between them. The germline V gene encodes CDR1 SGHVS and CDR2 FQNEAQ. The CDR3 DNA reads TGTGCCAGCAGCTCCCAGCAGCAGGTTCCCGTTAACACTGAAGCTTTCTTT. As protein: CASSSQQQVPVNTEAFF.

CDR3 protein: CASSQDSGATYEQYF. As DNA, the CDR3 is TGCGCCAGCAGCCAAGATAGTGGAGCCACCTACGAGCAGTACTTC. The rearrangement uses TRBV4-3 and TRBJ2-7; D remains ambiguous. The CDR3 totals 15 residues. V lost 0 bases to trimming and J lost 2 bases, with 11 bases between them. Germline CDR1 is LGHNA and CDR2 is YSLEER.

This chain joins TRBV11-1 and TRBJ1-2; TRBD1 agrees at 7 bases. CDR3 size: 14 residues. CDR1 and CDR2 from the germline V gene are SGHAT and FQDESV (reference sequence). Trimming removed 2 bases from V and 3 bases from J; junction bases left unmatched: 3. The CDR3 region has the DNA TGTGCCAGCAGCTTAATCCAGGGGGACTATGGCTACACCTTC. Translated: CASSLIQGDYGYTF.

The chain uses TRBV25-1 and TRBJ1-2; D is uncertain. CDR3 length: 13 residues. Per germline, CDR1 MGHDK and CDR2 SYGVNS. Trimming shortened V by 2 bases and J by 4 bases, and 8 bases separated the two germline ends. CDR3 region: CASSEAGGYGYTF. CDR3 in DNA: TGTGCCAGCAGTGAAGCCGGTGGCTATGGCTACACCTTC.

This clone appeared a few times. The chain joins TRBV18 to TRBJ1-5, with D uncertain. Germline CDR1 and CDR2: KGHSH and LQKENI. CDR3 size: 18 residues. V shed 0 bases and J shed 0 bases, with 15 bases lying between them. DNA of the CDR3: TGTGCCAGCTCACCACCGAGAGGCGACGAATATAGCAATCAGCCCCAGCATTTT. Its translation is CASSPPRGDEYSNQPQHF.

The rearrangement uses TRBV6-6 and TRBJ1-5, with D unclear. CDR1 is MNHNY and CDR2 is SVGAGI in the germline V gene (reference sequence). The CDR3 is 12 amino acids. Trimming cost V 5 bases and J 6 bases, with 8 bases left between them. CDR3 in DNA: TGTGCCAGCAGTGCGGTAAGTCAGCCCCAGCATTTT. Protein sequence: CASSAVSQPQHF.

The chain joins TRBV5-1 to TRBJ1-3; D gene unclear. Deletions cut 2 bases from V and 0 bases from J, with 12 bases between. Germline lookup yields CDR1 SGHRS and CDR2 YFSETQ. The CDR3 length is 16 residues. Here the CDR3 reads CASSFGQAISGNTIYF. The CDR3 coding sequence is TGCGCCAGCAGCTTCGGCCAGGCGATCTCTGGAAACACCATATATTTT.

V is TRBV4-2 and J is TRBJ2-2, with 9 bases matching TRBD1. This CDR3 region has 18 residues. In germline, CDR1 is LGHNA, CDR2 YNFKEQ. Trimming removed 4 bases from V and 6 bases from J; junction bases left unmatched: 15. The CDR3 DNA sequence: TGTGCCAGCAGCCGGAGGTCCCGGGACAGGGAAGGGGCCGGGGAGCTGTTTTTT. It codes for CASSRRSRDREGAGELFF.

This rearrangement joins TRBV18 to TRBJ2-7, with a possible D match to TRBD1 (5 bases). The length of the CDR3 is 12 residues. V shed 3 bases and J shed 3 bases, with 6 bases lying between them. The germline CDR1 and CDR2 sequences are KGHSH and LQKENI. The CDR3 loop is CASSPTDYEQYF. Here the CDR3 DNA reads TGTGCCAGCTCACCGACAGACTACGAGCAGTACTTC. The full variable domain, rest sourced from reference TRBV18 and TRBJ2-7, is NAGVMQNPRHLVRRRGQEARLRCSPMKGHSHVYWYRQLPEEGLKFMVYLQKENIIDESGMPKERFSAEFPKEGPSILRIQQVVRGDSAAYFCASSPTDYEQYFGPGTRLTVT.

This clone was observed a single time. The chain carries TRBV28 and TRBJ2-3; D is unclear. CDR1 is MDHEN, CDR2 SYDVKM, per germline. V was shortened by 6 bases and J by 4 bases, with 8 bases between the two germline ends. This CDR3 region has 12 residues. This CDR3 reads CASSLVADTQYF. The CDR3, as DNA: TGTGCCAGCAGCTTAGTCGCAGATACGCAGTATTTT.

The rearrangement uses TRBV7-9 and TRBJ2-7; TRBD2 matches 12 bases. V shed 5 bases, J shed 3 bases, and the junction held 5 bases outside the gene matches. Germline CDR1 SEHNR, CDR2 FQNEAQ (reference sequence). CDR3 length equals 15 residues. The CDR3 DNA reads TGTGCCAGCAGCCCGACTAGCGGGAGAATCTACGAGCAGTACTTC. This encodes CASSPTSGRIYEQYF.

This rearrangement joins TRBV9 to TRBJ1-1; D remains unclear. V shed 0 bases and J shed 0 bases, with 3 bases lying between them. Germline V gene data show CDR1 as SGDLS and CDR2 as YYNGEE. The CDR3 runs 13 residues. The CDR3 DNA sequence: TGTGCCAGCAGCGTAGACTTGAACACTGAAGCTTTCTTT. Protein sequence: CASSVDLNTEAFF.

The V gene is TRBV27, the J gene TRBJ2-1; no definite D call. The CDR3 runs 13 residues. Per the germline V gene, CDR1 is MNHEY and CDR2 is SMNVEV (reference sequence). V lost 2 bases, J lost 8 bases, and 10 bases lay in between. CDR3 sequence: CASSLVLRDEQFF. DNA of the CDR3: TGTGCCAGCAGTTTAGTGTTACGGGATGAGCAGTTCTTC.

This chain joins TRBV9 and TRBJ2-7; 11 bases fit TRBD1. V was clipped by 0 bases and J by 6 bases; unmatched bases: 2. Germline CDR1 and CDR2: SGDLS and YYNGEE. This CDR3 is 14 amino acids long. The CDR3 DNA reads TGTGCCAGCAGCGTAGGCGGGACAGGGGGCGAGCAGTACTTC. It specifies CASSVGGTGGEQYF.